The entry below describes one T cell receptor beta chain. At the DNA level, this CDR3 is encoded by other sequences in the same sample as well. Source study methods: The authors estimated nucleated cell counts from reference gene primer amplification. Method: immunoSEQ multiplex PCR; TCRdb's copy keeps in-frame clones and lacks some. Clone size and the V and J calls come from that table; the DNA yielded D and trimming. The sample consists of roughly 260,000 clones, roughly 86% of them appearing once. This sample stems from a study of blood T cell repertoires in COVID-19. Whole-study context: Collection of acute and convalescent COVID-19 samples took place in the United States, Italy and Spain.

The CDR3 contains 14 residues. The junction had 4 bases not matched to a gene; V was cut back by 4 bases and J by 1 base. Germline loops: CDR1 SGHRS, CDR2 YFSETQ. Sequenced material: peripheral blood. This sequence originates from a man aged 40-55 years who had recovered from COVID-19. The chain employs TRBV5-1 and TRBJ1-1; 7 bases line up with TRBD1. DNA of the CDR3: TGCGCCAGCAGCCGTGGACAGGCGAACACTGAAGCTTTCTTT. It is translated as CASSRGQANTEAFF. Complete variable domain (other parts from reference TRBV5-1 and TRBJ1-1): KAGVTQTPRYLIKTRGQQVTLSCSPISGHRSVSWYQQTPGQGLQFLFEYFSETQRNKGNFPGRFSGRQFSNSRSEMNVSTLELGDSALYLCASSRGQANTEAFFGQGTRLTVV.